This TCR beta chain was sequenced during a study of regulatory T cells in long-lasting Graves disease. HTBI primers from iRepertoire and Arm-PCR of CDR3 regions yielded the TCR beta libraries. One entry per CDR3 protein, called by TCRdb with MiXCR from the multiplex PCR reads. Of 350,000 to 500,000 distinct CDR3 sequences in the sample, approximately 15% were seen once. This clonotype came up a few times. Looked up from germline, CDR1 is MRHNA and CDR2 is SNTAGT. V dropped 5 bases and J dropped 5; count of bases not matched to a gene: 11. The CDR3 runs to 16 residues. As for time point: newly diagnosed GD, antithyroid drugs for less than 3 months. After RNA was extracted from PBMCs, the TCR library was made from it. The sample was also reused in another study, on T cells in Graves' hyperthyroidism and ophthalmopathy. This second study notes: Stable hyperthyroidism: no ophthalmopathy progression over 18 months of follow-up. A 13 V-J signature model discriminated ophthalmopathy versus stable hyperthyroidism.

The TCR sequence derives from a woman between 45 and 60 years old with Graves disease. The chain combines TRBV6-4 with TRBJ2-2; 7 nucleotides match TRBD2. The starting material was peripheral blood mononuclear cells (PBMCs), obtained at new diagnosis, from a patient treated with antithyroid drugs. This CDR3 is CASSYTSGTKTGELFF. DNA of the CDR3: TGTGCCAGCAGTTACACGTCCGGGACTAAAACCGGGGAGCTGTTTTTT.